This T cell receptor (beta chain) is drawn from a study of graft-versus-host responses after intestinal transplantation. Study-level background: All recipients got anti-thymocyte globulin induction, then tacrolimus and steroids for 2 to 3 years.

Germline V CDR1 and CDR2: MGHRA, YSYEKL. This CDR3 region has 16 residues. The J segment lost 5 bases and the V segment lost 0 bases, leaving 5 bases of the junction unmatched. The repertoire was sequenced with immunoSEQ multiplex PCR; TCRdb's copy has only in-frame clones and lacks some. In the table there are 15,000 to 20,000 clones, 82% of which are singletons. Graft tissue processing released intraepithelial and lamina propria lymphocytes. The V and J genes are TRBV4-1 and TRBJ2-2; 8 bases are a match to TRBD1. The material was ileum tissue, obtained 17 days after transplant. The clonotype was recovered from a human patient who received an intestinal transplant, so some T cells may come from the graft donor. The CDR3 DNA reads TGCGCCAGCAGCCAAGAGGGTGACAGGGGAACCGGGGAGCTGTTTTTT. Its translation: CASSQEGDRGTGELFF.